The 28 T cell receptor beta chains below all came from one sample that was sequenced in a study of OX40 agonist ivuxolimab in advanced cancers. Data came from immunoSEQ multiplex PCR; TCRdb stores just in-frame clones and leaves some out. The profile covers about 100,000 clones, with 85% to 90% appearing a single time and around 0.15% taken by the ten largest. The specimen was CD4+ or CD8+ T cells sorted from blood, collected in a trial of the OX40 agonist ivuxolimab. These TCRs come from an adult with an advanced solid tumor such as melanoma, head and neck, liver or kidney cancer.

The genes are TRBV29-1 and TRBJ1-3; D is possibly TRBD1 (5 bases). Trimming left V 7 bases short and J 1 base short, with 11 bases between. The germline V gene encodes CDR1 SQVTM and CDR2 ANQGSEA. CDR3 length: 13 residues. CDR3 in amino acids: CSAGHVSGNTIYF. The CDR3 DNA is TGCAGCGCGGGGCATGTATCTGGAAACACCATATATTTT. The variable domain in full, with the rest retrieved from reference TRBV29-1 and TRBJ1-3, is SAVISQKPSRDICQRGTSLTIQCQVDSQVTMMFWYRQQPGQSLTLIATANQGSEATYESGFVIDKFPISRPNLTFSTLTVSNMSPEDSSIYLCSAGHVSGNTIYFGEGSWLTVV.

The chain combines TRBV28 with TRBJ2-2; D is undetermined. Germline-derived CDR1 and CDR2 are MDHEN and SYDVKM. The CDR3 sequence is 13 residues long. The germline V and J ends were trimmed by 3 bases and 5 bases, with 7 bases remaining between them. This CDR3 reads CASSFLGTGELFF. The CDR3 nucleotides read TGTGCCAGCAGTTTTTTGGGGACCGGGGAGCTGTTTTTT.

The rearrangement links TRBV11-2 to TRBJ2-7, with TRBD1 matching over 7 bases. The CDR3 has 15 amino acids. Germline lookup yields CDR1 SGHAT and CDR2 FQNNGV. Unmatched junction bases numbered 10, after V lost 2 bases and J lost 6 bases. The CDR3 loop is CASSLHDREGSEQYF. The CDR3 bases are TGTGCCAGCAGCTTACACGACAGGGAAGGGAGCGAGCAGTACTTC. The whole variable domain, filled in from reference TRBV11-2 and TRBJ2-7, reads EAGVAQSPRYKIIEKRQSVAFWCNPISGHATLYWYQQILGQGPKLLIQFQNNGVVDDSQLPKDRFSAERLKGVDSTLKIQPAKLEDSAVYLCASSLHDREGSEQYFGPGTRLTVT.

CDR3 nucleotides: TGCGCCAGCAGTGACAGAGAGACCCAGTACTTC. Protein sequence: CASSDRETQYF. The chain uses TRBV10-2 and TRBJ2-5, with no clear D. The germline gives CDR1 WSHSY, CDR2 SAAADI. The V end lost 3 bases, the J end lost 4 bases, and 3 bases lay between the germline ends. The CDR3 consists of 11 residues.

V is TRBV6-1 and J is TRBJ1-6; no reliable D call. The V gene lost 5 bases and the J gene lost 7 bases, with 6 bases spanning the gap. The CDR3 contains 12 residues. Germline loops: CDR1 MNHNS, CDR2 SASEGT. This CDR3 reads CASSIINSPLHF. CDR3 coding DNA: TGTGCCAGCAGTATAATCAATTCACCCCTCCACTTT.

The chain recombines TRBV27 with TRBJ2-3; D not resolved. The ends were cut back, 6 bases at V and 5 bases at J, with 15 bases in the middle. The CDR3 sequence is 14 residues long. The germline V gene encodes CDR1 MNHEY and CDR2 SMNVEV (reference sequence). CDR3 DNA: TGTGCCAGCAGACCCCTCTTCCCCGGAGATACGCAGTATTTT. It codes for CASRPLFPGDTQYF.

This clone has just one count. V usage is TRBV6-1 and J usage is TRBJ1-1; unclear D gene. Looked up from germline, CDR1 is MNHNS and CDR2 is SASEGT. With 5 bases removed from V and 4 bases from J, the gap between germline ends came to 11 bases. The CDR3 has 13 amino acids. CDR3 in amino acids: CASSTGSPTEAFF. CDR3 DNA sequence: TGTGCCAGCAGTACGGGGAGCCCCACTGAAGCTTTCTTT.

CDR3 residues: CASSGQEPDRGWTEAFF. Here the CDR3 DNA reads TGTGCCAGCAGCGGCCAAGAGCCTGACAGGGGGTGGACTGAAGCTTTCTTT. The V and J genes are TRBV5-4 and TRBJ1-1; 9 bases are a match to TRBD1. The germline V gene has CDR1 SGHNT and CDR2 YYREEE (reference sequence). Trimming removed 4 bases from V and 5 bases from J; junction bases left unmatched: 15. The CDR3 contains 17 residues.

The chain employs TRBV28 and TRBJ2-1; tentative D call: TRBD1 (6 bases). V dropped 2 bases and J dropped 6 bases, with 8 bases sitting between them. The CDR3 runs to 13 residues. Germline CDR1 MDHEN, CDR2 SYDVKM. CDR3 in DNA: TGTGCCAGCAGTTTACAACAGGGCAATGAGCAGTTCTTC. Translating gives CASSLQQGNEQFF.

V and J are TRBV19 and TRBJ2-5, with D possibly being TRBD2 (5 bases). The ends were cut back, 3 bases at V and 2 bases at J, with 16 bases in the middle. The CDR3 covers 16 residues. Germline values: CDR1 LNHDA, CDR2 SQIVND (reference sequence). The CDR3 protein is CASSIGLRVGQETQYF. CDR3 coding DNA: TGTGCCAGTAGTATCGGTCTGAGGGTAGGGCAAGAGACCCAGTACTTC.

There are a few counts of this clone. This chain links TRBV10-3 with TRBJ2-7; 10 bases fit TRBD2. Germline CDR1 is ENHRY and CDR2 is SYGVKD. With V trimmed by 5 bases and J by 2 bases, 9 bases remained unmatched. This CDR3 comprises 16 residues. The CDR3 reads CAISRPSGSGAYEQYF. As DNA, the CDR3 is TGTGCCATCAGTAGACCTAGCGGGAGTGGGGCCTACGAGCAGTACTTC.

The J gene is TRBJ2-3, the V gene TRBV7-2; no reliable D call. Trimming shortened V by 1 base and J by 2 bases, and 10 bases separated the two germline ends. Germline-derived CDR1 and CDR2 are SGHTA and FQGNSA. The CDR3 spans 15 residues. Here the CDR3 DNA reads TGTGCCAGCAGCTTAGACCATGGGGTCACAGATACGCAGTATTTT. Its translation is CASSLDHGVTDTQYF.

The chain uses TRBV6-1 and TRBJ2-7, with 9 bases identical to TRBD1. The J segment lost 1 base and the V segment lost 0 bases, leaving 4 bases of the junction unmatched. Germline V CDR1 and CDR2: MNHNS, SASEGT. The CDR3 sequence is 16 residues long. CDR3 residues: CASSEAGTGWSYEQYF. The CDR3 nucleotides read TGTGCCAGCAGTGAAGCGGGGACAGGGTGGTCCTACGAGCAGTACTTC.

The rearrangement joins TRBV4-1 to TRBJ1-2; D unresolved. Trimming left V 0 bases short and J 0 bases short, with 8 bases between. This CDR3 contains 15 residues. Per the germline V gene, CDR1 is MGHRA and CDR2 is YSYEKL. The CDR3 sequence: CASSQDPGPNYGYTF. Here the CDR3 DNA reads TGCGCCAGCAGCCAAGATCCAGGACCTAACTATGGCTACACCTTC.

Written as DNA, the CDR3 is TGTGCCAGTCGAATCAACCGGGACACCGATACGCAGTATTTT. Protein product: CASRINRDTDTQYF. The chain has TRBV6-6 and TRBJ2-3, with D perhaps TRBD1 (6 bases). Trimming pared 9 bases from V and 6 bases from J, leaving 19 bases between. This CDR3 spans 14 amino acids. Germline-derived CDR1 and CDR2 are MNHNY and SVGAGI (reference sequence).

Here the CDR3 reads CASSVGSRAGANVLTF. The CDR3 DNA sequence: TGTGCCAGCAGCGTAGGATCAAGAGCTGGGGCCAACGTCCTGACTTTC. The J gene is TRBJ2-6, the V gene TRBV9, with D unclear. The germline V gene encodes CDR1 SGDLS and CDR2 YYNGEE. V shed 0 bases and J shed 2 bases, with 9 bases lying between them. This CDR3 has 16 amino acids.

Concerning this clone: Other DNA sequences from this sample encode an identical CDR3 as well. The chain uses TRBV5-1 and TRBJ2-7, with D tentatively TRBD1 (5 bases). With 1 base removed from V and 4 bases from J, the gap between germline ends came to 9 bases. The CDR3 is made up of 13 amino acids. Germline V CDR1 and CDR2: SGHRS, YFSETQ. The CDR3 DNA reads as TGCGCCAGCAGCTTGCAGGGATCATACGAGCAGTACTTC. Encoded protein: CASSLQGSYEQYF.

The gene calls are TRBV29-1 and TRBJ2-5; D is uncertain. The germline gives CDR1 SQVTM, CDR2 ANQGSEA. This CDR3 is built from 13 residues. V gave up 4 bases and J gave up 0 bases, with 9 bases separating them. The CDR3 spells CSVAYSNQETQYF. The CDR3 DNA reads as TGCAGCGTTGCCTATTCGAACCAAGAGACCCAGTACTTC.

The chain has TRBV6-1 and TRBJ1-3, with TRBD1 matching over 11 bases. Per the germline V gene, CDR1 is MNHNS and CDR2 is SASEGT. V shed 6 bases, J shed 8 bases, and the junction held 6 bases outside the gene matches. This CDR3 comprises 14 residues. CDR3 sequence: CASSLDRGLDTIYF. The CDR3 nucleotides are TGTGCCAGCAGCTTGGACAGGGGGCTAGACACCATATATTTT.

The rearrangement uses TRBV6-5 and TRBJ2-7; D may be TRBD1 (5 bases). Trimming cost V 4 bases and J 6 bases, with 10 bases left between them. CDR3 length equals 12 residues. Per germline, CDR1 MNHEY and CDR2 SVGAGI. CDR3 bases: TGTGCCAGCAGTTCGACAGTATCCGAGCAGTACTTC. It specifies CASSSTVSEQYF.

J is TRBJ2-1 and V is TRBV6-9; TRBD2 aligns across 15 bases. Germline V CDR1 and CDR2: MNHGY, SVAAGI. Losses at the gene ends were 5 bases for V and 8 bases for J; bases not matched to a gene: 7. There are 16 residues in the CDR3. The CDR3 DNA sequence: TGTGCCAGCAGTGACGGGACTAGCGGGAGGCAGCATGAGCAGTTCTTC. Amino acid sequence: CASSDGTSGRQHEQFF.

The J gene is TRBJ2-7, the V gene TRBV27; a weak D match, TRBD2 (7 bases). Per germline, CDR1 MNHEY and CDR2 SMNVEV (reference sequence). The V gene lost 6 bases and the J gene lost 0 bases, with 18 bases spanning the gap. CDR3 size: 16 residues. The CDR3 sequence: CASRNFGGASSYEQYF. The CDR3 region has the DNA TGTGCCAGCAGGAATTTTGGGGGGGCAAGCTCCTACGAGCAGTACTTC.

The V and J genes are TRBV27 and TRBJ1-1; D may be TRBD1 (6 bases). The germline gives CDR1 MNHEY, CDR2 SMNVEV (reference sequence). CDR3 length: 15 residues. V lost 8 bases to trimming and J lost 2 bases, with 18 bases between them. CDR3 coding DNA: TGTGCCAGCGCAACCGGGACACATCCCAACACTGAAGCTTTCTTT. This gives the protein CASATGTHPNTEAFF.

This sequence joins TRBV7-9 and TRBJ1-2, with 7 bases fitting TRBD1. The germline gives CDR1 SEHNR, CDR2 FQNEAQ (reference sequence). V gave up 1 base and J gave up 13 bases; unmatched junction bases: 3. The CDR3 extends over 11 amino acids. The DNA for the CDR3 is TGTGCCAGCAGCTTAGGACAGGGTGTCACCTTC. Amino acids: CASSLGQGVTF.

In this sample, this clone turned up once. The rearrangement links TRBV28 to TRBJ1-5; 7 nucleotides align to TRBD1. This CDR3 has 13 residues. The V and J ends lost 3 bases and 6 bases, in that order; junction bases with no gene match: 2. CDR1 is MDHEN, CDR2 SYDVKM, per germline. The CDR3 protein is CASSFYRGQPQHF. CDR3 nucleotide sequence: TGTGCCAGCAGTTTCTACAGGGGTCAGCCCCAGCATTTT.

This chain joins TRBV14 and TRBJ1-2; D perhaps matches TRBD1 (6 bases). The CDR3 extends over 14 amino acids. With 1 base removed from V and 6 bases from J, the gap between germline ends came to 12 bases. Germline CDR1 is SGHDN and CDR2 is FVKESK. CDR3 nucleotides: TGTGCCAGCAGCCAAGCTGCAGGGGTCCATGGCTACACCTTC. Protein product: CASSQAAGVHGYTF.

A few counts support this clone. The gene calls are TRBV29-1 and TRBJ2-3, with D hard to call. The CDR3 runs 11 residues. The germline V and J ends were trimmed by 8 bases and 6 bases, with 12 bases remaining between them. Germline lookup yields CDR1 SQVTM and CDR2 ANQGSEA. The CDR3 sequence is CSPVETDTQYF. The CDR3, as DNA: TGCAGCCCCGTGGAGACGGATACGCAGTATTTT.

The chain recombines TRBV6-4 with TRBJ2-2; D is tentatively TRBD1 or TRBD2 (5 bases each). CDR1 and CDR2 (germline): MRHNA, SNTAGT. Trimming took 6 bases from V and 4 from J, leaving 15 bases between them. This CDR3 region has 15 residues. The CDR3 coding sequence is TGTGCCAGCAGCCCCCTGCCAGGGAGCACCGGGGAGCTGTTTTTT. This codes for CASSPLPGSTGELFF.